This T cell receptor beta chain was retrieved from a study of blood T cell repertoires in COVID-19 (dated by TCRdb to between 2020 and 2021). Context from the whole study: Samples covering the acute and convalescent phases of COVID-19 were provided by collaborators in the United States, Italy and Spain. The material from the prospective study consisted of cDNA or gDNA derived from T cells, B-cell-depleted T cells, or PBMCs. Deeply sampled blood TCRbeta repertoires from subjects exposed to, actively infected with, or recovered from COVID-19 were included in the dataset. The repertoires were released in a freely available public database meant as a resource for research on the immune response to SARS-CoV-2. The samples were drawn from the first 160 participants of the ongoing ImmuneRACE study and from 950 to 1,500 subjects provided by 6 global collaborators. Sample metadata almost always included a de-identified subject ID, COVID-19 status, age in years and sex. Where available, HLA class I and class II types were taken from metadata supplied by the sample provider and were not determined by assay-based typing. Broad study findings and their caveats: The quantity of clinical and demographic metadata differed by source and by participant and was supplied without curation.

Remarks on this clone: No cognate antigen has been identified for it. No base qualities exist here, and no much larger clone lies one base off it.

TCRbeta CDR3 regions were amplified from genomic DNA using the immunoSEQ Assay, a bias-controlled multiplex PCR. On the authors' methods: The number of nucleated cells in each sample was estimated by amplification of reference gene primers within the assay. To quantify the absolute abundance of each unique TCRbeta CDR3 rearrangement, sequence reads were collapsed and filtered. For each sample, productive Simpson clonality was calculated as the square root of Simpson's diversity index over productive rearrangements. Here the immuneACCESS table is served through TCRdb, limited to in-frame sequences with V and J called. Missing clones are a known gap in these copies; in checked studies unresolved V genes cover under half, and the rest lacks a known reason. Clone size and V and J calls were adopted from that table, with D and trimming inferred from the DNA. The sample profile shows 180,000 or so clones; about four fifths of them were found once. The ten top clones hold roughly 11% of the sample.

In Seattle, one collaborating source enrolled patients while the infection was active and tracked those patients longitudinally over the course of disease. Each collaborating institution followed its own protocols to collect whole blood in K2EDTA tubes. For TCRbeta analysis, collaborator samples were shipped as frozen whole blood, as isolated PBMCs, or as DNA extracted from either sample type. Material for sequencing was peripheral blood. The receptor's source is a woman aged 40-49 years with COVID-19, enrolled during active disease.

The nucleotide sequence reads TGTGCCAGTAAGACGATACAGGGGGTTGGCTACACCTTC. This yields the protein CASKTIQGVGYTF. The V and J segments used are TRBV19 and TRBJ1-2, with 8 bases aligning to TRBD1. Unmatched junction bases come to 8, with V trimmed by 7 bases and J by 7 bases. The CDR3 has 13 amino acids, counting the end cysteine and phenylalanine. Only the CDR3 DNA is retained, 39 bases long and in frame from the first base. The germline V gene (reference sequence) supplies CDR1 LNHDA and CDR2 SQIVND.